This T cell receptor beta chain was obtained from a study of blood T cells in healthy people across ages. Whole-study results and caveats: Total diversity from one million sequenced T cells was likely underestimated. For the donors, CMV status was unknown and possibly confounded expanded clonotype changes.

The use of a sample-barcoded 5' primer and a J-beta primer mix characterized a second PCR of roughly 6 to 11 cycles. TCRdb reprocessed the 5' RACE reads with MiXCR, giving one entry per CDR3 protein. The table shows around 650,000 distinct CDR3 sequences, with approximately 30% occurring only once. The people who gave samples were healthy Caucasians from Russia, aged roughly 6 to 100. Samples each had at least 6 micrograms of total RNA extracted. Losses at the gene ends were 1 base for V and 0 bases for J; bases not matched to a gene: 1. The CDR3 loop spans 16 amino acids. Germline V CDR1 and CDR2: SGHTA, FQGNSA. This clonotype appeared many times. Its specificity is unknown.

This chain connects TRBV7-2 to TRBJ2-1; 9 bases map to TRBD2. The receptor's source is a woman aged 80 or over in good health. The sample consisted of blood. The CDR3 region has the DNA TGTGCCAGCAGCTTAGGCGGGGGGGTCTCCTACAATGAGCAGTTCTTC. This sequence encodes CASSLGGGVSYNEQFF.